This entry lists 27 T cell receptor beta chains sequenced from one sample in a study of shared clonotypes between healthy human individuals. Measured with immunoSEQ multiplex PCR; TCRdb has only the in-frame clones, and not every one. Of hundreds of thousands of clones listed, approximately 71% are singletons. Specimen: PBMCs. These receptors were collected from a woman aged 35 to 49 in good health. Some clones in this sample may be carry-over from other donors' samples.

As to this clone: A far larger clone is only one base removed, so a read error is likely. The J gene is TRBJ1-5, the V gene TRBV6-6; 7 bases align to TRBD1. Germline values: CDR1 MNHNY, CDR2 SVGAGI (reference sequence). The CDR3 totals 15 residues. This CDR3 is CANSGRDSRHQPQHF. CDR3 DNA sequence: TGTGCCAACAGTGGCCGGGACAGTCGGCATCAGCCCCAGCATTTT.

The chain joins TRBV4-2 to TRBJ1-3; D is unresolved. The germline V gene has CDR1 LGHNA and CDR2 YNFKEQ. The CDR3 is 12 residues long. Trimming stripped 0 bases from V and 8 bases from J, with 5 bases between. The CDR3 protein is CASSQEGYTIYF. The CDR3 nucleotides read TGTGCCAGCAGCCAAGAGGGTTACACCATATATTTT.

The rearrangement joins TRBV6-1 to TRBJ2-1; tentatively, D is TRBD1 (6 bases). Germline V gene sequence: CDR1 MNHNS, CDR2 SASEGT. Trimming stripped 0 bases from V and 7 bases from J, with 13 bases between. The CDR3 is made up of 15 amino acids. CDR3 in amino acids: CASSEAAPRGNEQFF. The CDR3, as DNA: TGTGCCAGCAGTGAAGCGGCCCCCAGGGGTAATGAGCAGTTCTTC.

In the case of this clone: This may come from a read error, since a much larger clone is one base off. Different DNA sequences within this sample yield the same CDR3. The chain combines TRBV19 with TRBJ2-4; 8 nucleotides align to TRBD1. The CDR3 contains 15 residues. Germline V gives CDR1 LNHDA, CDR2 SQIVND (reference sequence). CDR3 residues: CASSTTGGGKNIQYF. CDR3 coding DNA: TGTGCTAGTAGTACAACAGGGGGAGGCAAAAACATTCAGTACTTC.

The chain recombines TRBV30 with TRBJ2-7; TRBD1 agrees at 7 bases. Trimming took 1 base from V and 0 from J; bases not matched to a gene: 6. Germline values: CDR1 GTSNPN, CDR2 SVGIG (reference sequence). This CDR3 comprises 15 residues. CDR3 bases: TGTGCCTGGAGTGGAGAGACAGGGTACTCCTACGAGCAGTACTTC. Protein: CAWSGETGYSYEQYF.

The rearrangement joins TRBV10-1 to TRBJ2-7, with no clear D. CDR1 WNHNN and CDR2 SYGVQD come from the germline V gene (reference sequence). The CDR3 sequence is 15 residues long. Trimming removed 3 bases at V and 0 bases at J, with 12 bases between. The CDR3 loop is CASSEGNLGSYEQYF. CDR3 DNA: TGCGCCAGCAGTGAAGGGAACTTAGGCTCCTACGAGCAGTACTTC.

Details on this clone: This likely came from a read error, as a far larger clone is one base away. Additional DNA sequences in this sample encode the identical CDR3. CDR3 loop: CSASTGNTEAFF. The CDR3 DNA reads TGCAGCGCCTCGACAGGGAACACTGAAGCTTTCTTT. The chain uses TRBV29-1 and TRBJ1-1; D might be TRBD1 (6 bases). This CDR3 region has 12 residues. CDR1 is SQVTM, CDR2 ANQGSEA, per germline. V lost 7 bases, J lost 1 base, and 10 bases lay in between.

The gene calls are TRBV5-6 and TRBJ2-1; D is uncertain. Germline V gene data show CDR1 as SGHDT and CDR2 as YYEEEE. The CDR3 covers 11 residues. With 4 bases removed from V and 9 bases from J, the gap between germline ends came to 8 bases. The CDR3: CASSRAFEQFF. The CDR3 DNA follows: TGTGCCAGCAGCCGGGCGTTTGAGCAGTTCTTC.

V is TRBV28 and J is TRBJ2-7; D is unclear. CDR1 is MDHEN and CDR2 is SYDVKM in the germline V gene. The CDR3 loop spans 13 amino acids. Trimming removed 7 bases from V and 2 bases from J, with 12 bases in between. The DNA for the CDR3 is TGTGCCAGCAAGGTCCCCCCTACCTACGAGCAGTACTTC. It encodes CASKVPPTYEQYF.

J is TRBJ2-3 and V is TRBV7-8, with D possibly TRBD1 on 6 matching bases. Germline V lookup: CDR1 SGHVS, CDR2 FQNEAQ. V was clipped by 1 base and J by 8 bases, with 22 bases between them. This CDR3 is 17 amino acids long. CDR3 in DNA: TGTGCCAGCAGCTTAGGGGGGAGAGGGGGTGCCCTTACTACGCAGTATTTT. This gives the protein CASSLGGRGGALTTQYF.

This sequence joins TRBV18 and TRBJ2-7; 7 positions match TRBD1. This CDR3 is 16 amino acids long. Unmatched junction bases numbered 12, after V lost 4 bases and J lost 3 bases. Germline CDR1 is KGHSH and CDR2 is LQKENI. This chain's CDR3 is CASSLTYTGALYEQYF. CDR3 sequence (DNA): TGTGCCAGCTCACTCACCTACACAGGGGCCCTCTACGAGCAGTACTTC.

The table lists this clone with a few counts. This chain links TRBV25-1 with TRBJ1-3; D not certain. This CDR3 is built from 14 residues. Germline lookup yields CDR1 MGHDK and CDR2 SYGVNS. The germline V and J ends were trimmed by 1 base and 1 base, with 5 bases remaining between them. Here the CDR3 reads CASSEWGSGNTIYF. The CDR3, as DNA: TGTGCCAGCAGTGAATGGGGATCTGGAAACACCATATATTTT.

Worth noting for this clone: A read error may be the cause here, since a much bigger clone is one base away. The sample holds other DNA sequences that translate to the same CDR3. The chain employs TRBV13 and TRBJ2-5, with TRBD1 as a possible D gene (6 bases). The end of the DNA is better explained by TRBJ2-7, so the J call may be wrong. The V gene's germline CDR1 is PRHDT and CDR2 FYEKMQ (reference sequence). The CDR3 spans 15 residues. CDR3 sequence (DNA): TGCGCCAGCAGCTTGGGGGCCTCCGGCTCCTACGAGCAGTACTTC. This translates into CASSLGASGSYEQYF.

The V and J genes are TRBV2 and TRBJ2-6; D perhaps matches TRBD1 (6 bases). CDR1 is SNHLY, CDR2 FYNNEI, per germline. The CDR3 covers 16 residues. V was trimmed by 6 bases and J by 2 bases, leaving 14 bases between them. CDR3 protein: CASRGDTLTGANVLTF. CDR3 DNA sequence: TGTGCCAGCAGAGGGGACACCCTTACTGGGGCCAACGTCCTGACTTTC.

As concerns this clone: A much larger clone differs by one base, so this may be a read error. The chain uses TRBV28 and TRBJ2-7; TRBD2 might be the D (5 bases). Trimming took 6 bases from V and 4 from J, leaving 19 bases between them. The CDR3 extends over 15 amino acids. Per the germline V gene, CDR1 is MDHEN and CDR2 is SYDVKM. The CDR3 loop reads CASSQKTLTNYEQYF. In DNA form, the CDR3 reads TGTGCCAGCAGCCAGAAGACCCTGACTAATTACGAGCAGTACTTC.

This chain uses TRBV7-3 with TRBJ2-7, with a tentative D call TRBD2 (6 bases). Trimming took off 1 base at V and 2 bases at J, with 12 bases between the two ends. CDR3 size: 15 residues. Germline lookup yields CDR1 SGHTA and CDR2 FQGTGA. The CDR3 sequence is CASSLMGGTAYEQYF. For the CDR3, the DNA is TGTGCCAGCAGCTTAATGGGCGGGACCGCCTACGAGCAGTACTTC.

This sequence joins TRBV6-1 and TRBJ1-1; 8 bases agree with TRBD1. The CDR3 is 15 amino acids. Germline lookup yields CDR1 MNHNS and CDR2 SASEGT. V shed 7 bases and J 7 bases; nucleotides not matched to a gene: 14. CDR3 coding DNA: TGTGCCAGCACCCTACCGGGACAGGTGAAGGATGAAGCTTTCTTT. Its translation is CASTLPGQVKDEAFF.

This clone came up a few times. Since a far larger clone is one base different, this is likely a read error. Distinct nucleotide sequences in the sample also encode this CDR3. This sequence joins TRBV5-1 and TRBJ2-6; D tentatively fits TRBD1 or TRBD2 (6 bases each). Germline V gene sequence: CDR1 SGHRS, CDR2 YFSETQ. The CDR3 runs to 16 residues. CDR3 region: CASSPRGDSGANVLTF. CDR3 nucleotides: TGCGCCAGCAGCCCAAGGGGGGACTCTGGGGCCAACGTCCTGACCTTC.

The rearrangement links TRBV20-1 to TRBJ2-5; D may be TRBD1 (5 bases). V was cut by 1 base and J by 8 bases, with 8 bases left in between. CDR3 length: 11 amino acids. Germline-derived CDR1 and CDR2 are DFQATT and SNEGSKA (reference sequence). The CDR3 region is CSARVGPTQYF. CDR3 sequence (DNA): TGCAGTGCTAGAGTGGGGCCTACCCAGTACTTC.

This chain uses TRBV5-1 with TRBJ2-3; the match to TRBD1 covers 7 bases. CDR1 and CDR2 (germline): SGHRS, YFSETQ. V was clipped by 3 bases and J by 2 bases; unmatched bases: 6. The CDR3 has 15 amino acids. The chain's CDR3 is CASSSSTGITDTQYF. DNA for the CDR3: TGCGCCAGCAGCTCATCGACAGGGATCACAGATACGCAGTATTTT.

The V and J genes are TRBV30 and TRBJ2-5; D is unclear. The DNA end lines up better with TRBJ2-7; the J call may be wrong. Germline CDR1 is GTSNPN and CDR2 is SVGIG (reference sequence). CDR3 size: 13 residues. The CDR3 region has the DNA TGTGCCTGGAGTGTCGGTAAGACCTACGAGCAGTACTTC. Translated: CAWSVGKTYEQYF.

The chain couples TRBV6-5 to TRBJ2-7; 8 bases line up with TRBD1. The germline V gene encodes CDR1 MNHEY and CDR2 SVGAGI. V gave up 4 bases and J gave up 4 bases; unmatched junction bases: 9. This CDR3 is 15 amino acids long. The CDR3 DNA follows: TGTGCCAGCAGTTCCGACAGGGGCCGGGGTTACGAGCAGTACTTC. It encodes CASSSDRGRGYEQYF.

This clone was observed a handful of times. The CDR3 is CAITDPYNEQFF. The CDR3 bases are TGTGCCATCACTGACCCCTACAATGAGCAGTTCTTC. The chain joins TRBV10-3 to TRBJ2-1; D gene uncertain. In germline, CDR1 is ENHRY, CDR2 SYGVKD. The CDR3 has 12 residues. Trimming cost V 7 bases and J 2 bases, with 6 bases left between them.

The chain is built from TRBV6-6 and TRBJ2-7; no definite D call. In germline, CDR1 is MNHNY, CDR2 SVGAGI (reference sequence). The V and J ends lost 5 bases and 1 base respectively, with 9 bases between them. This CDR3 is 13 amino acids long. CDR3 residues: CASSKTESYEQYF. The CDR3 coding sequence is TGTGCCAGCAGTAAAACAGAATCCTACGAGCAGTACTTC.

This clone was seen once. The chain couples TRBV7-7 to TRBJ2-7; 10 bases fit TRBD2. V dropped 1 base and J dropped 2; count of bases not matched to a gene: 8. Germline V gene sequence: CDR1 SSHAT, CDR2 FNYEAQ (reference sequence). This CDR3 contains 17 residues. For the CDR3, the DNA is TGTGCCAGCAGCTTAGTGCTAGCGGGAGTAGTCCCCTACGAGCAGTACTTC. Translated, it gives CASSLVLAGVVPYEQYF.

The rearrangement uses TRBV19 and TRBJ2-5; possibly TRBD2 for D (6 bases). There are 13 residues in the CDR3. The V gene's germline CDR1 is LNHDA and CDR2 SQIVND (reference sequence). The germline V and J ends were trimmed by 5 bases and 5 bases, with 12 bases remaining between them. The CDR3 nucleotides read TGTGCCAGTAGTCTGAGTAGCGGTGAGACCCAGTACTTC. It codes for CASSLSSGETQYF.

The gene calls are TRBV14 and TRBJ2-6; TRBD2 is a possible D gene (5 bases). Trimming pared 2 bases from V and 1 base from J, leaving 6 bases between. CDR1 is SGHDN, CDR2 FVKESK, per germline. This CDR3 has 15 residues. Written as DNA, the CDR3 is TGTGCCAGCAGCCAACGGGGATCTGGGGCCAACGTCCTGACTTTC. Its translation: CASSQRGSGANVLTF.